A single sample is the source of the 7 T cell receptor beta chains below, sequenced in a study of chemoradiotherapy in HPV16-positive cancers. Clones were read by immunoSEQ multiplex PCR, and TCRdb kept only the in-frame ones, dropping some. This sample has some 10,000 clones, with about 86% found just once. Sequencing used blood, obtained from a patient who underwent chemoradiotherapy. These receptors originate from a human donor with HPV-associated anogenital cancer.

CDR3 bases: TGTGCCAGTAGTTACAGGGGCGGGGAGCTGTTTTTT. Amino acids: CASSYRGGELFF. This chain connects TRBV19 to TRBJ2-2; 7 bases agree with TRBD1. Per germline, CDR1 LNHDA and CDR2 SQIVND (reference sequence). This CDR3 spans 12 amino acids. Trimming removed 5 bases from V and 7 bases from J; junction bases left unmatched: 1.

V usage is TRBV7-2 and J usage is TRBJ2-7; no reliable D call. This CDR3 region has 11 residues. V lost 1 base to trimming and J lost 4 bases, with 2 bases between them. Germline loops: CDR1 SGHTA, CDR2 FQGNSA. The DNA for the CDR3 is TGTGCCAGCAGCTTAGTTTACGAGCAGTACTTC. Its protein is CASSLVYEQYF.

The V call is TRBV7-9, the J call TRBJ2-1, with no clear D. Germline lookup yields CDR1 SEHNR and CDR2 FQNEAQ (reference sequence). The CDR3 is 14 residues long. V was shortened by 2 bases and J by 6 bases, with 11 bases between the two germline ends. DNA for the CDR3: TGTGCCAGCAGCTTAAATCAGGTTCCCAATGAGCAGTTCTTC. Encoded protein: CASSLNQVPNEQFF.

The rearrangement links TRBV7-9 to TRBJ2-3; 9 bases are a match to TRBD2. This CDR3 spans 17 amino acids. CDR1 and CDR2 from the germline V gene are SEHNR and FQNEAQ (reference sequence). The J segment lost 0 bases and the V segment lost 5 bases, leaving 9 bases of the junction unmatched. This CDR3 is CASSPREAGGSTDTQYF. The CDR3 DNA reads TGTGCCAGCAGCCCGAGGGAAGCGGGGGGTAGCACAGATACGCAGTATTTT.

The gene calls are TRBV11-2 and TRBJ2-1; 12 bases fit TRBD2. The CDR3 is 17 amino acids. The ends lost 5 bases at V and 8 bases at J; junction bases unmatched: 13. Germline values: CDR1 SGHAT, CDR2 FQNNGV. The CDR3 sequence is CASSPNPPSGGADEQFF. In DNA form, the CDR3 reads TGTGCCAGCAGCCCGAACCCCCCTAGCGGGGGGGCGGATGAGCAGTTCTTC.

The chain carries TRBV6-1 and TRBJ2-5; D gene uncertain. The germline V gene has CDR1 MNHNS and CDR2 SASEGT. V lost 0 bases and J lost 2, with 7 bases in between. This CDR3 contains 14 residues. The chain's CDR3 is CASSEAGSQETQYF. CDR3 coding DNA: TGTGCCAGCAGTGAAGCAGGCAGTCAAGAGACCCAGTACTTC.

This chain joins TRBV7-6 and TRBJ2-1; TRBD2 aligns across 10 bases. V lost 5 bases to trimming and J lost 6 bases; unmatched junction nucleotides: 4. The CDR3 has 14 residues. Per the germline V gene, CDR1 is SGHVS and CDR2 is FNYEAQ. CDR3 nucleotide sequence: TGTGCCAGCAGCACTAGCGGGGTGGTCAATGAGCAGTTCTTC. As protein: CASSTSGVVNEQFF.